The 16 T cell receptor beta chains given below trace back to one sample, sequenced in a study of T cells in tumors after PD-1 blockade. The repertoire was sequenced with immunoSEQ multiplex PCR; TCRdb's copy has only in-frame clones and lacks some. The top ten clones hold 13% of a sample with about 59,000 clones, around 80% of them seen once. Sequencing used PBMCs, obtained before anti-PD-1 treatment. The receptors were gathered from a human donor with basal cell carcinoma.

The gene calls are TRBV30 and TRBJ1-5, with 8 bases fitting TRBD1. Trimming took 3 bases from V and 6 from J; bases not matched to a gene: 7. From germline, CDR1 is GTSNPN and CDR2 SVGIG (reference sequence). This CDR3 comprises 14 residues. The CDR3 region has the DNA TGTGCCTGGAGCCCAGGGGGCTTGAGTCAGCCCCAGCATTTT. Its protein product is CAWSPGGLSQPQHF.

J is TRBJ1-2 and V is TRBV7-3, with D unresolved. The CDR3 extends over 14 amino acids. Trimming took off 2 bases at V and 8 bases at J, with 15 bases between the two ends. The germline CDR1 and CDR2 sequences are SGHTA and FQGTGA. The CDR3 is CASSLFGEGGGYTF. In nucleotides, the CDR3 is TGTGCCAGCAGCTTATTTGGGGAGGGAGGAGGCTACACCTTC.

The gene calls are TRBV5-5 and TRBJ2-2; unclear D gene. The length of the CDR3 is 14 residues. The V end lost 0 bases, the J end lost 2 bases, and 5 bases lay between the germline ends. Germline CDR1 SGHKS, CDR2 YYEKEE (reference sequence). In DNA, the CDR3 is TGTGCCAGCAGCTTGGCAATTAACACCGGGGAGCTGTTTTTT. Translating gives CASSLAINTGELFF.

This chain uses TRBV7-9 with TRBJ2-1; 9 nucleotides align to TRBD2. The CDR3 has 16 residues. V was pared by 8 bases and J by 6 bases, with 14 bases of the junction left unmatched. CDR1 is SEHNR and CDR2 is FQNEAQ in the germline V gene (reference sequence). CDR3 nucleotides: TGTGCCAGCTACCGGAGCGGGGGGAATATTGGCAATGAGCAGTTCTTC. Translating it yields CASYRSGGNIGNEQFF.

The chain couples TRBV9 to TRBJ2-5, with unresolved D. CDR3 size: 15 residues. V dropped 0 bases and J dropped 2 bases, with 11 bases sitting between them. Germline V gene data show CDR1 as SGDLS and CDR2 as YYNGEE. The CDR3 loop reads CASSVEARQQETQYF. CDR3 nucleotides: TGTGCCAGCAGCGTAGAAGCCAGGCAGCAAGAGACCCAGTACTTC.

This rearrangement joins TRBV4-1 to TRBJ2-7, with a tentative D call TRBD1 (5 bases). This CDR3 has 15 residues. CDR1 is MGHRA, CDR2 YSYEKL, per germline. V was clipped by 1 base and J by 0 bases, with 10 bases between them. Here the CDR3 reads CASSQGGQSSYEQYF. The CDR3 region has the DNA TGCGCCAGCAGCCAAGGGGGCCAGAGCTCCTACGAGCAGTACTTC.

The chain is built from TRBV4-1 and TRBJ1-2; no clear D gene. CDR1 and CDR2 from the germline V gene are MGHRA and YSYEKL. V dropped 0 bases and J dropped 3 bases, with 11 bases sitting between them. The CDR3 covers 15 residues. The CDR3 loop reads CASSQDARPYYGYTF. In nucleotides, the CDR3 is TGCGCCAGCAGCCAAGATGCGAGACCGTACTATGGCTACACCTTC.

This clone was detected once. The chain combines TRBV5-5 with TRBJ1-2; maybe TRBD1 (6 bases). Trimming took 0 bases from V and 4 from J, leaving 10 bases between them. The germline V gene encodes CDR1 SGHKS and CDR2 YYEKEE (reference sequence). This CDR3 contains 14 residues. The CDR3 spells CASSLARGRYGYTF. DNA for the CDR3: TGTGCCAGCAGCTTGGCCAGGGGACGCTATGGCTACACCTTC.

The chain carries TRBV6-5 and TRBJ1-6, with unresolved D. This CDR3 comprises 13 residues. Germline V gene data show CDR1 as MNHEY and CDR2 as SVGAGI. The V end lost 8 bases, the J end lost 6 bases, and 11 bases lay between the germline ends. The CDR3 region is CASRVFGNSPLHF. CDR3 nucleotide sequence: TGTGCCAGCCGGGTTTTCGGTAATTCACCCCTCCACTTT.

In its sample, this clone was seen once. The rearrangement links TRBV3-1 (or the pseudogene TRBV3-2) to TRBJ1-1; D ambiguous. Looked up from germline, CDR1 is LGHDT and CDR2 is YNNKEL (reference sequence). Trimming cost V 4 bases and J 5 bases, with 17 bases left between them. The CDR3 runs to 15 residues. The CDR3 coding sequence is TGTGCCAGCAGCCCTTACGCGGGGTTATCGACTGAAGCTTTCTTT. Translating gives CASSPYAGLSTEAFF.

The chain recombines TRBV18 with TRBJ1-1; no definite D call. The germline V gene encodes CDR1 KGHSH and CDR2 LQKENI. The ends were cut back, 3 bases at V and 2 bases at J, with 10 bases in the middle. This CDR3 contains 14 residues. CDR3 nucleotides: TGTGCCAGCTCACCGAGTTCGAGAAACACTGAAGCTTTCTTT. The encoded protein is CASSPSSRNTEAFF.

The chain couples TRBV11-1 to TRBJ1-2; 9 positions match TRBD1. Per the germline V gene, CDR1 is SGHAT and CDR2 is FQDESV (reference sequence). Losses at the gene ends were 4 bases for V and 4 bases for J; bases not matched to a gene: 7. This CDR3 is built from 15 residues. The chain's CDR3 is CASSSGTGLFYGYTF. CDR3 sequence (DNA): TGTGCCAGCAGCTCCGGGACAGGGCTTTTCTATGGCTACACCTTC.

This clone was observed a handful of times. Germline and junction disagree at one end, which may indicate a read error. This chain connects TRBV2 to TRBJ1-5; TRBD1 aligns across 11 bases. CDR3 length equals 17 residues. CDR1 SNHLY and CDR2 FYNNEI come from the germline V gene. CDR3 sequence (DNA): TGTGCCAGCAGAGAAGGACAGGGGGCGCGGAGCAATCAGCCCCAGCATTTT. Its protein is CASREGQGARSNQPQHF.

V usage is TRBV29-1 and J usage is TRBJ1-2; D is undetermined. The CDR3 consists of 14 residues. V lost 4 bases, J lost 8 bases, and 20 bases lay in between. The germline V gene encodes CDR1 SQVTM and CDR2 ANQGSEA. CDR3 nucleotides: TGCAGCGTTGCCTCCGGAGCCACATCTAGGGGCTACACCTTC. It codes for CSVASGATSRGYTF.

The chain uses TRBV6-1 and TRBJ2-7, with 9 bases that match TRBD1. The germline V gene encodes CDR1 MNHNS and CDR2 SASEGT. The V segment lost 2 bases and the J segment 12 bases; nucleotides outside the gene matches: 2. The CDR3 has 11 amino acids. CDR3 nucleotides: TGTGCCAGCAGTGAACAGACAGGGGGGTACTTC. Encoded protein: CASSEQTGGYF.

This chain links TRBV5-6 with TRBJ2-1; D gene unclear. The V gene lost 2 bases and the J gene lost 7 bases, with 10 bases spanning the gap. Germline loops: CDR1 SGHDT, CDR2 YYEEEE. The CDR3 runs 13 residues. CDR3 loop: CASSFPSGNEQFF. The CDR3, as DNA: TGTGCCAGCAGCTTCCCCAGTGGAAATGAGCAGTTCTTC.